This T cell receptor beta chain stems from a study of identical twins. The CDR3 spans 14 residues. Between the trimmed V and J ends, which lost 4 bases and 3 bases, there was a span of 15 bases. Germline values: CDR1 SQVTM, CDR2 ANQGSEA. With template switching, a universal primer site was added, and the cDNA carried unique molecular identifiers. TCRdb re-analysed the 5' RACE reads in MiXCR, keeping a single row per CDR3 protein. The sample has roughly 230,000 distinct CDR3 sequences, roughly 8.7% seen once; the top ten hold 3%. In regard to this clonotype: Antigen specificity is unknown.

Study-level results: Modeled out-of-frame TCR alpha sharing in monozygotic twins fell below observed levels. Zero-insertion analyses were open to partial confounding by invariant MAIT and iNKT cells.

This same sample was also taken into another study, of yellow fever vaccine responses in identical twins.

The sequencing input was CD8+ T cells sorted from blood. The rearrangement links TRBV29-1 to TRBJ1-1; D might be TRBD1 (5 bases). The receptor was isolated from a woman aged 18-29 years in good health. This chain's CDR3 is CSVGAWGVDTEAFF. The CDR3 DNA is TGCAGCGTTGGGGCGTGGGGGGTAGACACTGAAGCTTTCTTT.